The rows below give T cell receptor beta chains drawn from one sample of a study of CD8+CD57+ T cells in acquired aplastic anemia. TCRdb re-derived calls from the reads in MiXCR, one entry per CDR3 protein. This table holds around 200,000 distinct CDR3 sequences, approximately 49% found once. The sample consisted of sorted CD4+, CD8+, or CD8+CD57+ T cells (not recorded which) from PBMCs. These receptors were collected from a human donor in good health, serving as a control. CDR3s include the opening cysteine and the closing phenylalanine or tryptophan. D genes are given only for firm matches. Clone size is not always given. Where it is, it says once, few, many or a class for expanded clones.

d_call: TRBD1; j_call: TRBJ1-5; clone_size: many; v_call: TRBV7-2; cdr3_nt: TGTGCCAGCAGCTTAGGGACAGGTGGCTATCAGCCCCAGCATTTT; cdr3_aa: CASSLGTGGYQPQHF
d_call: -; j_call: TRBJ1-6; clone_size: -; v_call: TRBV20-1; cdr3_nt: TGCAGTGCTACGGTATTAGGGGAATCTCGATCACCCCTCCACTTT; cdr3_aa: CSATVLGESRSPLHF
d_call: TRBD2; j_call: TRBJ2-4; clone_size: -; v_call: TRBV20-1; cdr3_nt: TGCAGTGCTAGAGATCCCCCGGGGGGGGCCTGGGCCAAAAACATTCAGTACTTC; cdr3_aa: CSARDPPGGAWAKNIQYF
d_call: TRBD2; j_call: TRBJ2-3; clone_size: -; v_call: TRBV7-9; cdr3_nt: TGTGCCAGCAGCTTAATGCGACTAGCGGACGCCACAGATACGCAGTATTTT; cdr3_aa: CASSLMRLADATDTQYF
d_call: -; j_call: TRBJ1-2; clone_size: -; v_call: TRBV12-3/TRBV12-4; cdr3_nt: TGTGCCAGCAGACCCGACGGGGGAGGGTATGGCTACACCTTC; cdr3_aa: CASRPDGGGYGYTF
d_call: TRBD1; j_call: TRBJ2-7; clone_size: many; v_call: TRBV5-1; cdr3_nt: TGCGCCAGCAGCCCGACAGGGGGAGGCTACGAGCAGTACTTC; cdr3_aa: CASSPTGGGYEQYF
d_call: TRBD1; j_call: TRBJ1-2; clone_size: many; v_call: TRBV11-1; cdr3_nt: TGTGCCAGCAGCTTGGACCGGGGGACAGGGGTTAATGGCTACACCTTC; cdr3_aa: CASSLDRGTGVNGYTF
d_call: -; j_call: TRBJ1-2; clone_size: -; v_call: TRBV5-1; cdr3_nt: TGCGCCAGCAGCTTGGGAGTCCCTAACTATGGCTACACCTTC; cdr3_aa: CASSLGVPNYGYTF
d_call: -; j_call: TRBJ1-1; clone_size: -; v_call: TRBV10-3; cdr3_nt: TGTGCCATCAGTCCCGACAGTCAAGGGAGGATCGCTGAAGCTTTCTTT; cdr3_aa: CAISPDSQGRIAEAFF
d_call: -; j_call: TRBJ2-3; clone_size: many; v_call: TRBV6-4; cdr3_nt: TGTGCCAGCAGTCCAGGAGACTACGACACAGATACGCAGTATTTT; cdr3_aa: CASSPGDYDTDTQYF
d_call: TRBD1; j_call: TRBJ2-3; clone_size: many; v_call: TRBV4-2; cdr3_nt: TGTGCCAGCAGCCAAGACGACAGGGGCACAGATACGCAGTATTTT; cdr3_aa: CASSQDDRGTDTQYF
d_call: TRBD2; j_call: TRBJ2-7; clone_size: -; v_call: TRBV11-2; cdr3_nt: TGTGCCAGCAGCCGAGCGGGGGGCGCGGTGCTCTACGAGCAGTACTTC; cdr3_aa: CASSRAGGAVLYEQYF
d_call: -; j_call: TRBJ2-7; clone_size: many; v_call: TRBV9; cdr3_nt: TGTGCCAGCAGCGTAGCGGAGCACGGCGAGCAGTACTTC; cdr3_aa: CASSVAEHGEQYF
d_call: -; j_call: TRBJ2-5; clone_size: -; v_call: TRBV7-9; cdr3_nt: TGTGCCAGCAGCCAAGTGGGACTGCAAGAGACCCAGTACTTC; cdr3_aa: CASSQVGLQETQYF
d_call: -; j_call: TRBJ2-7; clone_size: -; v_call: TRBV9; cdr3_nt: TGTGCCAGCAGCTCACCCGGGGATCCGGCCTACGAGCAGTACTTC; cdr3_aa: CASSSPGDPAYEQYF
d_call: -; j_call: TRBJ1-2; clone_size: -; v_call: TRBV7-7; cdr3_nt: TGTGCTAGCAGATTGACCACAGGGAGTGGGTATGGCTACACCTTC; cdr3_aa: CASRLTTGSGYGYTF
d_call: TRBD1; j_call: TRBJ1-2; clone_size: -; v_call: TRBV9; cdr3_nt: TGTGCCAGCAGCTCTTGTCCGGGACAGGGAGTCTATGGCTACACCTTC; cdr3_aa: CASSSCPGQGVYGYTF
d_call: TRBD1; j_call: TRBJ2-2; clone_size: many; v_call: TRBV19; cdr3_nt: TGTGCCAGTAGTCCTTCAATGGACAGGCTCAGGGCCGGGGAGCTGTTTTTT; cdr3_aa: CASSPSMDRLRAGELFF
d_call: -; j_call: TRBJ2-5; clone_size: -; v_call: TRBV20-1; cdr3_nt: TGCAGTGTCCTTACCCTCAAGCAGGGGGAGACCCAGTACTTC; cdr3_aa: CSVLTLKQGETQYF
d_call: -; j_call: TRBJ1-1; clone_size: -; v_call: TRBV7-9; cdr3_nt: TGTGCCAGCATTGCGAATCGGGACACTGAAGCTTTCTTT; cdr3_aa: CASIANRDTEAFF
d_call: -; j_call: TRBJ2-1; clone_size: -; v_call: TRBV7-9; cdr3_nt: TGTGCCAGCAGCTTGGGCCCCAGGCCCTACAATGAGCAGTTCTTC; cdr3_aa: CASSLGPRPYNEQFF
d_call: -; j_call: TRBJ2-7; clone_size: few; v_call: TRBV2; cdr3_nt: -; cdr3_aa: CASSPAYEQYFGPGAYEQYF
d_call: -; j_call: TRBJ2-7; clone_size: few; v_call: TRBV5-1; cdr3_nt: TGCGCCAGCAGCTTGGTAGCGACCAGCTCCTACGAGCAGTACTTC; cdr3_aa: CASSLVATSSYEQYF
d_call: TRBD1; j_call: TRBJ2-1; clone_size: -; v_call: TRBV5-1; cdr3_nt: TGCGCCAGCAGCTTGGAACAGGGGAGTGAGCAGTTCTTC; cdr3_aa: CASSLEQGSEQFF
d_call: -; j_call: TRBJ2-1; clone_size: -; v_call: TRBV9; cdr3_nt: TGTGCCAGCAGCGTAGTGGGGGGCTACAATGAGCAGTTCTTC; cdr3_aa: CASSVVGGYNEQFF
d_call: TRBD1; j_call: TRBJ1-3; clone_size: -; v_call: TRBV20-1; cdr3_nt: TGCAGTGCTACCGGGACAGGGTTAGCAGGAAACACCATATATTTT; cdr3_aa: CSATGTGLAGNTIYF
d_call: TRBD2; j_call: TRBJ2-5; clone_size: -; v_call: TRBV14; cdr3_nt: TGTGCCAGCAGCGTTACGGGGGGGCAGGAGACCCAGTACTTC; cdr3_aa: CASSVTGGQETQYF
d_call: -; j_call: TRBJ1-2; clone_size: many; v_call: TRBV20-1; cdr3_nt: TGCAGTGCTTTGACAGTTATCCTTAATGGCTACACCTTC; cdr3_aa: CSALTVILNGYTF
d_call: TRBD1; j_call: TRBJ1-1; clone_size: few; v_call: TRBV4-1; cdr3_nt: TGCGCCGGCAGCCGACCGGGACAGGAGAGATCTGAAGCTTTCTTT; cdr3_aa: CAGSRPGQERSEAFF
d_call: -; j_call: TRBJ1-4; clone_size: many; v_call: TRBV5-5; cdr3_nt: TGTGCCAGCAGCCCGCGGACGGCTACGGGCGAAAAACTGTTTTTT; cdr3_aa: CASSPRTATGEKLFF
d_call: -; j_call: TRBJ1-1; clone_size: many; v_call: TRBV19; cdr3_nt: TGTGCCAGTAGTATATTAATGGCAGGGTTTATGAACACTGAAGCTTTCTTT; cdr3_aa: CASSILMAGFMNTEAFF
d_call: -; j_call: TRBJ2-1; clone_size: many; v_call: TRBV12-3/TRBV12-4; cdr3_nt: TGTGCCAGCAGTTTCGGAAACGGTCCCTACAATGAGCAGTTCTTC; cdr3_aa: CASSFGNGPYNEQFF
d_call: TRBD2; j_call: TRBJ2-5; clone_size: -; v_call: TRBV11-2; cdr3_nt: TGTGCCAGCAGCTTAAGGTCTAGCGGGGGCCAAGAGACCCAGTACTTC; cdr3_aa: CASSLRSSGGQETQYF